These T cell receptor beta chains were read from a single sample in a study of blood T cell repertoires in COVID-19. The assay was immunoSEQ multiplex PCR, and TCRdb's table has in-frame clones only and misses some. The profile shows around 190,000 clones, around 80% of them singletons. The sample consisted of PBMCs or T cells enriched from blood (not recorded which). Receptor source: a woman aged 45-59 years with acute COVID-19. CDR3s include the opening cysteine and the closing phenylalanine or tryptophan. D genes are given only for firm matches. A row's size may be missing; if present it is once, few, many or a size class.

NA	TRBV27	TRBJ1-5	TRBD1	TGTGCCAGCAGTGTGACAGGGGGAGAACAGCCCCAGCATTTT	CASSVTGGEQPQHF
few	TRBV7-8	TRBJ2-5	TRBD1	TGTGCCAGCAGCCTCCGGCCAGGGGGCCTCCAAGAGACCCAGTACTTC	CASSLRPGGLQETQYF
NA	TRBV28	TRBJ2-5	TRBD2	TGTGCCAGCAGTTTAAGCGGGGGGGCTGTAGAGACCCAGTACTTC	CASSLSGGAVETQYF
once	TRBV4-2	TRBJ2-5	NA	TGTGCCAGCAGCCAGAACCCACTATTTACGGAGACCCAGTACTTC	CASSQNPLFTETQYF
few	TRBV4-2	TRBJ2-1	NA	TGTGCCAGCAGCCAGCTCGAAAGAGGCTCCTACAATGAGCAGTTCTTC	CASSQLERGSYNEQFF
NA	TRBV5-1	TRBJ2-1	NA	TGCGCCAGCAGCTTCGGAGCGGCTTACAATGAGCAGTTCTTC	CASSFGAAYNEQFF
NA	TRBV21-1	TRBJ1-5	NA	TGTGCCAGCAGCAAAGGGAAGGGAGGGAGAGGCAATCAGCCCCAGCATTTT	CASSKGKGGRGNQPQHF
NA	TRBV28	TRBJ1-5	NA	TGTGCCAGCAGTTTAGGGGACTGGTGGGCACCGGAGCAGCCCCAGCATTTT	CASSLGDWWAPEQPQHF
NA	TRBV27	TRBJ1-2	NA	TGTGCCAGCAGTTTAAAGGGACTCGCCGATGGCTACACCTTC	CASSLKGLADGYTF
NA	TRBV6-6	TRBJ1-4	TRBD1	TGTGCCAGCAGTTACCCGTCAGGGGGCGCGAGGGAAAAACTGTTTTTT	CASSYPSGGAREKLFF
NA	TRBV27	TRBJ2-3	TRBD2	TGTGCCAGCAGTTTTGGGCTAGCGGGCACAGATACGCAGTATTTT	CASSFGLAGTDTQYF
NA	TRBV6-5	TRBJ1-5	NA	TGTGCCAGCAAAGCGGGGGGGAAAAGCAATCAGCCCCAGCATTTT	CASKAGGKSNQPQHF
NA	TRBV4-3	TRBJ2-5	NA	TGCGCCAGCAGCCAAGATACTAGCAGTCAAGAGACCCAGTACTTC	CASSQDTSSQETQYF
NA	TRBV9	TRBJ2-3	TRBD2	TGTGCCAGCAGCGTAGTCCCTAGCGGGGGGACCGGCACAGATACGCAGTATTTT	CASSVVPSGGTGTDTQYF
NA	TRBV28	TRBJ1-3	NA	TGTGCCAGCAGCCTACAGGGCGTTGGAAACACCATATATTTT	CASSLQGVGNTIYF
NA	TRBV2	TRBJ1-1	NA	TGTGCCAGCGAGGGTAGAGACACTGAAGCTTTCTTT	CASEGRDTEAFF
NA	TRBV3-1/TRBV3-2	TRBJ1-4	NA	TGTGCCAGCAGTCCACAGTGGAGCGGAGAAAAACTGTTTTTT	CASSPQWSGEKLFF
NA	TRBV7-3	TRBJ2-6	TRBD2	TGTGCCAGCAGCTTAACTCCCCAAATACTAGCGGGGGGCCTTTCTGGGGCCAACGTCCTGACTTTC	CASSLTPQILAGGLSGANVLTF
NA	TRBV13	TRBJ1-6	NA	TGTGCCAGCAGCTTCGGGGAACTGAGGTCACCCCTCCACTTT	CASSFGELRSPLHF
NA	TRBV6-5	TRBJ1-2	NA	NA	CASSYSVGQGSRSTF
NA	TRBV19	TRBJ2-3	NA	TGTGCCAGTAGTATGAGAGGCCCCACGGGGGATACGCAGTATTTT	CASSMRGPTGDTQYF
NA	TRBV28	TRBJ1-5	NA	TGTGCCAGCAGACAAAATCAGCCCCAGCATTTT	CASRQNQPQHF
NA	TRBV5-1	TRBJ1-3	NA	TGCGCCAGCAGCGCGGACTCCGGCTCTGGAAACACCATATATTTT	CASSADSGSGNTIYF
NA	TRBV28	TRBJ1-2	TRBD1	TGTGCCAGCAGCCTAAGGACAGGAGGCTACACCTTC	CASSLRTGGYTF
NA	TRBV4-1	TRBJ1-1	NA	TGCGCCAGCAGCCAAGTTGGCAGGGTCCCCACTGAAGCTTTCTTT	CASSQVGRVPTEAFF
NA	TRBV28	TRBJ2-3	NA	TGTGCCAGCTTGACAGGAGACACAGATACGCAGTATTTT	CASLTGDTDTQYF
once	TRBV18	TRBJ1-2	TRBD1	TGTGCCAGCTCACGTGATGGGAAAGGGGGCGCTTGGGGCTACACCTTC	CASSRDGKGGAWGYTF
NA	TRBV21-1	TRBJ2-4	NA	TGTGCCAGCAGCACACCGGGACAGGGGTCGTTC	CASSTPGQGSF
NA	TRBV14	TRBJ1-2	NA	TGTGCCAGCAGCCAAATGAGATATGGCTACACCTTC	CASSQMRYGYTF
NA	TRBV4-3	TRBJ1-3	NA	TGCGCCAGCAGCCAAGTCCTCGGAAACACCATATATTTT	CASSQVLGNTIYF
NA	TRBV15	TRBJ1-5	NA	TGTGCCACCAGCATGAGGGGAGGCGGACAGCCCCAGCATTTT	CATSMRGGGQPQHF
NA	TRBV7-6	TRBJ2-2	NA	TGTGCCAGCAAACTCGTACAGGGGGGGCAGCCCGGGGAGCTGTTTTTT	CASKLVQGGQPGELFF
NA	TRBV19	TRBJ1-6	NA	TGTGCCAGTAGTCACACCCGGGGGAATTCACCCCTCCACTTT	CASSHTRGNSPLHF
NA	TRBV4-3	TRBJ2-2	TRBD1	TGCGCCAGCAGCCAACCTCCGGGACAGGCCGACACCGGGGAGCTGTTTTTT	CASSQPPGQADTGELFF
NA	TRBV7-8	TRBJ1-5	NA	TGTGCCAGCAGCTTAGCGGGGAGCGTACAGCCCCAGCATTTT	CASSLAGSVQPQHF
NA	TRBV7-9	TRBJ1-2	NA	TGTGCCAGCAGCTTAGTTGGGGGCAGGGCTAACTATGGCTACACCTTC	CASSLVGGRANYGYTF
NA	TRBV27	TRBJ2-2	TRBD1	TGTGCCAGCCGGGACAGGGGTTCAGTTCGGGGTGCCGGGGAGCTGTTTTTT	CASRDRGSVRGAGELFF
NA	TRBV30	TRBJ2-3	NA	TGTGCCTGGACGGGGAGCACAGATACGCAGTATTTT	CAWTGSTDTQYF
NA	TRBV30	TRBJ1-5	NA	TGTGCCTGGAGTACAGGGAGCAATCAGCCCCAGCATTTT	CAWSTGSNQPQHF
few	TRBV4-1	TRBJ2-3	TRBD2	TGCGCCAGCCGACCGGGACTAGCAGATACGCAGTATTTT	CASRPGLADTQYF
many	TRBV5-1	TRBJ2-5	TRBD1	TGCGCCAGCAGCTTAGGACAGGTCGCGCAAGAGACCCAGTACTTC	CASSLGQVAQETQYF
NA	TRBV4-3	TRBJ1-2	TRBD1	TGCGCCAGCAAAGGGACAGCCTATGGCTACACCTTC	CASKGTAYGYTF
NA	TRBV2	TRBJ2-1	NA	TGTGCCAGCACCGCCTCCGATGGCAGGCTCTCCTACAATGAGCAGTTCTTC	CASTASDGRLSYNEQFF
few	TRBV2	TRBJ1-6	NA	TGTGCCAGCAGGGGAGGGTTCTCCTTTAATTCACCCCTCCACTTT	CASRGGFSFNSPLHF
NA	TRBV7-9	TRBJ1-2	TRBD1	TGTGCCAGCAGCTTCTCCGGGACAGGGAACTATGGCTACACCTTC	CASSFSGTGNYGYTF
NA	TRBV3-1/TRBV3-2	TRBJ2-1	TRBD2	TGTGCCAGCAGCCAAGAGGGACTAGCGGGGGGGTTCTTC	CASSQEGLAGGFF
few	TRBV4-2	TRBJ1-1	NA	TGTGCCAGCAGCCCACCTTTTCGGGGGAGCACTGAAGCTTTCTTT	CASSPPFRGSTEAFF
NA	TRBV24-1	TRBJ2-1	NA	TGTGCCACCAGTCATCTACGCGAGCAGTTCTTC	CATSHLREQFF
few	TRBV19	TRBJ2-2	TRBD2	TGTGCCAGTAGTATAGGACTAGCGGGGGTCAACACCGGGGAGCTGTTTTTT	CASSIGLAGVNTGELFF
NA	TRBV7-8	TRBJ1-1	TRBD1	TGTGCCAGCAGCGCCCAGGGGGCGGTGAACACTGAAGCTTTCTTT	CASSAQGAVNTEAFF
few	TRBV7-2	TRBJ1-1	NA	TGTGCCAGCAGCTTCGCGGGGCACACTGAAGCTTTCTTT	CASSFAGHTEAFF
NA	TRBV13	TRBJ2-3	NA	TGTGCCAGCCTCAAGGGGGATAGGGATACGCAGTATTTT	CASLKGDRDTQYF
NA	TRBV5-8	TRBJ1-4	NA	TGTGCCAGCAGCCGTTACACAGGGTCTTACACTAATGAAAAACTGTTTTTT	CASSRYTGSYTNEKLFF